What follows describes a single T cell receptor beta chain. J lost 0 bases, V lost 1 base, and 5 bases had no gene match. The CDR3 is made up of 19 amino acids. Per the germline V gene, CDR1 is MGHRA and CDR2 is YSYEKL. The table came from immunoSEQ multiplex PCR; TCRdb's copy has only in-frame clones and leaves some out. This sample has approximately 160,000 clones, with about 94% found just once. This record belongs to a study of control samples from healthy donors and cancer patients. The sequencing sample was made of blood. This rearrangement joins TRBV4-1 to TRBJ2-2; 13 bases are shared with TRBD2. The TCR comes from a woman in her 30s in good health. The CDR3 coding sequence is TGCGCCAGCAGCCAAGGACTAGCGGGAGGCGTTCCGAACACCGGGGAGCTGTTTTTT. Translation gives CASSQGLAGGVPNTGELFF.